These T cell receptor beta chains were read from a single sample in a study of shared clonotypes between healthy human individuals. This table comes from immunoSEQ multiplex PCR, and its TCRdb copy is limited to in-frame clones, with some not included. This sample has 1,500,000 or so clones, with approximately 98.5% found just once. Material for sequencing was naive CD4+ T cells sorted from blood. The receptors originated from a man aged 25-40 years in good health. Both conserved end residues are part of each CDR3.

J	V	CDR3
TRBJ2-7	TRBV2	CASNSFKTYEQYF
TRBJ1-2	TRBV19	CATLRDRYYGYTF
TRBJ2-1	TRBV5-1	CASSFGLAQDNEQFF
TRBJ1-1	TRBV4-1	CASSQDGAGDTEAFF
TRBJ2-6	TRBV25-1	CASMNSGANVLTF
TRBJ2-7	TRBV5-1	CASSLGQGAPYEQYF
TRBJ2-1	TRBV11-2	CASSLILVGNEQFF
TRBJ2-7	TRBV4-2	CASSQLQGALGEQYF
TRBJ2-1	TRBV4-3	CASSRLAGGPYNEQFF
TRBJ2-7	TRBV4-3	CASSQQIWGGYEQYF
TRBJ2-2	TRBV18	CASSLDRMNTGELFF
TRBJ2-7	TRBV7-9	CASSLDTRGAYEQYF
TRBJ2-3	TRBV6-1	CASVVTSTDTQYF
TRBJ2-1	TRBV28	CASSNPRGNEQFF
TRBJ2-3	TRBV27	CASSAGLAVDTQYF
TRBJ2-7	TRBV28	CASSWRRGSSYEQYF
TRBJ1-2	TRBV4-1	CASSQEPGASYGYTF
TRBJ2-2	TRBV2	CASSVVVSNPGELFF
TRBJ2-1	TRBV10-2	CASTVLAGGHAAYNEQFF
TRBJ2-2	TRBV2	CASSPQGQGNTGELFF
TRBJ2-7	TRBV5-1	CASGRGLAGSSYEQYF
TRBJ2-2	TRBV5-1	CASSQGLAGAVGELFF
TRBJ2-3	TRBV5-4	CASSLGLATDTQYF
TRBJ2-5	TRBV9	CASSLTGTKAQETQYF
TRBJ2-1	TRBV19	CATSHWDEQFF
TRBJ2-1	TRBV7-6	CASSVTRDSSYNEQFF
TRBJ2-5	TRBV28	CASSTRMGNQETQYF
TRBJ2-7	TRBV7-2	CASSTRGRSDEQYF
TRBJ2-4	TRBV29-1	CSVRQLAKNIQYF
TRBJ2-3	TRBV2	CASASGRSSSTDTQYF
TRBJ2-5	TRBV2	CASQGWETQYF
TRBJ2-7	TRBV28	CASSITAGDEQYF
TRBJ2-2	TRBV4-1	CASSHTGPLPPSTGELFF
TRBJ2-1	TRBV7-9	CASGRVGGLSNEQFF
TRBJ2-7	TRBV2	CASRVRGTYEQYF
TRBJ2-3	TRBV29-1	CSVAPKFTDTQYF
TRBJ1-2	TRBV14	CASSSWGDGGYTF
TRBJ2-7	TRBV7-8	CASSLDPGQVLTYEQYF
TRBJ2-1	TRBV11-2	CASSLYEGTFSYNEQFF